This T cell receptor (beta chain) came from a study of blood T cell repertoires in COVID-19. Overall study: Samples came from the United States, Italy and Spain, spanning acute and convalescent COVID-19. PBMCs, B-cell-depleted T cells, or T cells were the source of the cDNA or gDNA that made up the material.

CDR1 and CDR2 from the germline V gene are MNHNY and SVGAGI (reference sequence). The length of the CDR3 is 12 residues. Trimming cost V 5 bases and J 9 bases, with 8 bases left between them. Using immunoSEQ multiplex PCR, the repertoire was profiled, and TCRdb retains in-frame clones only, with some absent. The sample lists under 200,000 clones, less than 90% occurring once. Sequences were obtained from peripheral blood. The receptor comes from a woman aged 55-70 years with COVID-19, enrolled during active disease. This rearrangement joins TRBV6-6 to TRBJ1-6; D is unclear. The CDR3 region is CASSDGLSPLHF. CDR3 DNA: TGTGCCAGCAGTGATGGACTTTCACCCCTCCACTTT.